The source of this T cell receptor (beta chain) is a study of T cell clones after liver transplantation (dated by TCRdb to between 2018 and 2020). With regard to the full study: ITN030ST, the source of the samples, was a randomized trial that attempted immunosuppression withdrawal within 2 years of liver transplantation. Donor-reactive T cell clones were identified by TCRbeta sequencing following a pre-transplant mixed lymphocyte reaction and were subsequently tracked in post-transplant blood. To count as tolerant, a recipient had to stay completely off immunosuppression for at least one year without liver enzymes climbing beyond twice the upper limit of normal. As an antigen-independent comparator for the donor-reactive sequences, third party-reactive TCRbeta sequences from pre-transplant MLRs were identified as well. No induction therapy was given to the subjects, and standard immunosuppression was administered until randomization at 12-24 months post-transplant. Of the eight recipients, a few were HCV-positive, while the remaining recipients had been transplanted for non-autoimmune, non-viral indications. The study cohort included 8 liver transplant recipients, of whom 3 were classified as tolerant and 5 as non-tolerant. Blood samples were collected pre-transplant, pre-randomization before withdrawal, and post-randomization after either full withdrawal or failed withdrawal.

The investigation overall reported the following: Circulating donor-reactive CD4 TCRbeta sequences fell significantly post-transplant in 5 of 8 subjects, irrespective of tolerance or HCV status. In a couple of subjects, low numbers of available donor cells limited the measurable donor-reactive repertoire. Because no allograft tissue specimens were available, donor-reactive T cells may have migrated into the graft instead of being deleted. Once repertoire turnover was taken into account, donor-reactive detection showed a significant reduction for CD4 in 7 of 8 subjects and for CD8 in 8 of 8. The conclusions were preliminary, being limited by small, heterogeneous patient numbers and by non-standardized post-transplant time points. The decline in donor-reactive sequences exceeded the decline in third party-reactive sequences, suggesting partial antigen-specific deletion that was unrelated to withdrawal success.

On this clone: Its antigen specificity is not known. No per-base quality is available; no much larger clone lies one base away.

CDR1 and CDR2 were assigned from the germline V gene as SGHNT and YENEEA. Relative to germline, V is 3 bases shorter and J is 3 bases shorter, with 8 bases between their ends. The CDR3 runs 13 amino acids, cysteine and phenylalanine included. The DNA shown is the 39-base CDR3, in frame from base 1. Using immunoSEQ, frozen genomic DNA was subjected to high-throughput TCRbeta CDR3 sequencing, a process that included PCR amplification, mapping, bias correction and internal controls. Turning to the authors' computational methods: Productive rearrangements were retained, and unique TCRbeta sequences were defined by the CDR3 nucleotide sequence together with the V and J gene. For classification of a sequence as donor-reactive, at least 5-fold expansion in CFSE-low cells relative to unstimulated pre-transplant cells and a frequency of at least 0.01% were required. Minimum frequency thresholds were set for each subject on the basis of the unstimulated sample with the lowest template count, so that a detection power of at least 90% was ensured. Jensen-Shannon divergence between the top 1000 TCRbeta sequences after and before transplant was used to measure repertoire turnover. Changes in detection of donor-reactive sequences were assessed with two-sided Fisher's exact tests. Held by TCRdb, this immuneACCESS table contains in-frame sequences only and omits some clones. Under half of the omission traces to an unresolved V gene where checked; the cause of the rest is unknown. Clone size and V and J calls were adopted from that table, with D and trimming inferred from the DNA. The sample yields more than 45,000 clones; about 71% were counted once. The ten top clones hold 2.8% of the sample.

Thawed unstimulated PBMCs were stained for CD3, CD4 and CD8 and FACS-sorted into CD3+CD4+ and CD3+CD8+ populations. All 8 studied subjects were randomized to immunosuppression withdrawal. The Qiagen DNeasy Blood and Tissue Kit was used for genomic DNA isolation. This clonotype was sampled from a human patient who received a liver transplant. Following a transplant, some T cells may be graft donor cells, not patient cells. The sequences come from CD4+ T cells from blood, collected at the approximately 15-month timepoint. The chain joins TRBV11-3 to TRBJ1-1, and possibly TRBD1, on 6 matching bases. The encoded CDR3 is CASSFNRDTEAFF. At the DNA level, the sequence is TGTGCCAGCAGCTTTAACAGGGACACTGAAGCTTTCTTT.